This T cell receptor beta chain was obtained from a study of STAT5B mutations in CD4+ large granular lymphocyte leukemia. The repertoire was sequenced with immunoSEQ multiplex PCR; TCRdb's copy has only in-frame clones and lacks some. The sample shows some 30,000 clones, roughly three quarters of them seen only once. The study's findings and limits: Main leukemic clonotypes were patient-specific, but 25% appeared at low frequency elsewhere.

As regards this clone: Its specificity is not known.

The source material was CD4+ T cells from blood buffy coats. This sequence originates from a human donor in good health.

CDR3 DNA: TGTGCCAGCAGAAAAAAGGGCACGAAATACGAGCAGTACGTC. Translated, it gives CASRKKGTKYEQYV. V and J are TRBV13 and TRBJ2-7; D remains ambiguous. The V and J ends lost 6 bases and 4 bases respectively, with 16 bases between them. Germline-derived CDR1 and CDR2 are PRHDT and FYEKMQ (reference sequence). CDR3 length: 14 residues.